These 30 T cell receptor beta chains were sequenced from one sample in a study of blood T cell repertoires in COVID-19. Clones were sequenced by immunoSEQ multiplex PCR, and TCRdb holds only the in-frame ones, with some missing. The table lists around 120,000 clones, about nine tenths of them singletons. Sequencing input: peripheral blood. These receptors all stem from a human donor with active COVID-19. The donor label of this sample is uncertain.

A remark on this clone: The same CDR3 also results from other DNA sequences found in this sample. CDR3 sequence: CASSSSGGYEQYF. The CDR3 DNA sequence: TGTGCCAGCAGCTCTAGCGGGGGTTACGAGCAGTACTTC. This chain links TRBV7-2 with TRBJ2-7, with TRBD2 matching 10 bases. The germline gives CDR1 SGHTA, CDR2 FQGNSA. This CDR3 region has 13 residues. V shed 4 bases and J 4 bases; nucleotides not matched to a gene: 1. Full variable domain (rest looked up from reference TRBV7-2 and TRBJ2-7): GAGVSQSPSNKVTEKGKDVELRCDPISGHTALYWYRQSLGQGLEFLIYFQGNSAPDKSGLPSDRFSAERTGGSVSTLTIQRTQQEDSAVYLCASSSSGGYEQYFGPGTRLTVT.

Many counts were recorded for this clone. This chain connects TRBV15 to TRBJ1-5; D ambiguous. Germline-derived CDR1 and CDR2 are LNHNV and YYDKDF (reference sequence). Trimming removed 0 bases from V and 6 bases from J, with 9 bases in between. CDR3 length equals 14 residues. The CDR3 reads CATSRDMSVQPQHF. In DNA, the CDR3 is TGTGCCACCAGCAGAGATATGTCGGTTCAGCCCCAGCATTTT.

The V and J genes are TRBV2 and TRBJ1-2; D might be TRBD1 (5 bases). Germline values: CDR1 SNHLY, CDR2 FYNNEI. Trimming pared 9 bases from V and 5 bases from J, leaving 19 bases between. CDR3 size: 14 residues. The CDR3 is CARGIAGFPYGYTF. The CDR3 DNA is TGTGCCAGAGGTATCGCAGGGTTTCCGTATGGCTACACCTTC.

This clone has just one count. The CDR3 DNA reads as TGTGCCAGCAGCTACGATCGGGACTCCTACACTGAAGCTTTCTTT. Translation: CASSYDRDSYTEAFF. The V and J genes are TRBV7-8 and TRBJ1-1; tentative D call: TRBD1 (5 bases). Germline loops: CDR1 SGHVS, CDR2 FQNEAQ. Trimming left V 4 bases short and J 3 bases short, with 15 bases between. This CDR3 region has 15 residues.

The rearrangement uses TRBV3-1 (or the pseudogene TRBV3-2) and TRBJ2-1; possibly TRBD2 for D (7 bases). The CDR3 contains 14 residues. CDR1 and CDR2 (germline): LGHDT, YNNKEL (reference sequence). With 4 bases removed from V and 9 bases from J, the gap between germline ends came to 16 bases. This CDR3 reads CASSPGRGGFEQFF. The DNA of the CDR3 is TGTGCCAGCAGCCCGGGGAGGGGGGGCTTTGAGCAGTTCTTC.

V usage is TRBV6-1 and J usage is TRBJ2-2; 7 bases line up with TRBD2. Germline lookup yields CDR1 MNHNS and CDR2 SASEGT. The CDR3 runs 17 residues. V was clipped by 3 bases and J by 0 bases; unmatched bases: 7. The CDR3: CASSDWGGTTNTGELFF. The DNA of the CDR3 is TGTGCCAGCAGTGATTGGGGGGGGACTACGAACACCGGGGAGCTGTTTTTT.

The rearrangement links TRBV10-3 to TRBJ1-2, with D possibly TRBD1 on 5 matching bases. This CDR3 is 14 amino acids long. Trimming removed 7 bases from V and 8 bases from J, with 20 bases in between. Germline assignment: CDR1 ENHRY and CDR2 SYGVKD. Here the CDR3 DNA reads TGTGCCATCAAACCCACGGGGGTTATGGCCGGCTACACCTTC. Protein product: CAIKPTGVMAGYTF.

The chain recombines TRBV19 with TRBJ2-2; 8 nucleotides align to TRBD1. CDR1 is LNHDA, CDR2 SQIVND, per germline (reference sequence). This CDR3 has 16 residues. The V segment lost 6 bases and the J segment 1 base; nucleotides outside the gene matches: 7. CDR3 nucleotides: TGTGCCAGTAGAAACCAGGGGGCAGTGAACACCGGGGAGCTGTTTTTT. Translation gives CASRNQGAVNTGELFF.

V and J are TRBV11-2 and TRBJ2-3; 10 positions match TRBD2. Germline loops: CDR1 SGHAT, CDR2 FQNNGV. This CDR3 comprises 16 residues. V lost 5 bases, J lost 2 bases, and 7 bases stayed unmatched. The chain's CDR3 is CASSEILAGDTDTQYF. The CDR3 bases are TGTGCCAGCAGCGAGATCCTAGCGGGGGACACAGATACGCAGTATTTT.

The genes are TRBV2 and TRBJ1-1; no firm D call. Trimming shortened V by 2 bases and J by 1 base, and 8 bases separated the two germline ends. The CDR3 is 14 residues long. Germline-derived CDR1 and CDR2 are SNHLY and FYNNEI. CDR3 sequence (DNA): TGTGCCAGCAGTGAAATCAACACGAACACTGAAGCTTTCTTT. This codes for CASSEINTNTEAFF. The entire variable domain, with the rest obtained from reference TRBV2 and TRBJ1-1, is as follows: EPEVTQTPSHQVTQMGQEVILRCVPISNHLYFYWYRQILGQKVEFLVSFYNNEISEKSEIFDDQFSVERPDGSNFTLKIRSTKLEDSAMYFCASSEINTNTEAFFGQGTRLTVV.

This chain uses TRBV14 with TRBJ1-1, with TRBD1 identical over 8 bases. The CDR3 length is 16 residues. Germline V gene sequence: CDR1 SGHDN, CDR2 FVKESK. V lost 3 bases to trimming and J lost 1 base; unmatched junction nucleotides: 7. CDR3 DNA sequence: TGTGCCAGCAGCCACACAGGGGGACTGCGGAACACTGAAGCTTTCTTT. Translation: CASSHTGGLRNTEAFF.

V gene TRBV6-5 combines with J gene TRBJ1-5; D perhaps matches TRBD1 (5 bases). CDR1 is MNHEY, CDR2 SVGAGI, per germline. With 8 bases removed from V and 1 base from J, the gap between germline ends came to 12 bases. This CDR3 comprises 14 residues. The CDR3 sequence is CASAGGVSNQPQHF. CDR3 DNA: TGTGCCAGCGCGGGGGGGGTCAGCAATCAGCCCCAGCATTTT.

The V gene is TRBV6-1, the J gene TRBJ1-2; TRBD1 is a possible D gene (5 bases). V gave up 0 bases and J gave up 2 bases, with 10 bases separating them. This CDR3 has 15 residues. In germline, CDR1 is MNHNS, CDR2 SASEGT. The CDR3 DNA reads as TGTGCCAGCAGTGAAGCGCACGCAGGGAACTATGGCTACACCTTC. Translating gives CASSEAHAGNYGYTF.

For the CDR3, the DNA is TGTGCCAGCAGCTTGGACAGGAGCAATCAGCCCCAGCATTTT. It codes for CASSLDRSNQPQHF. The rearrangement joins TRBV5-4 to TRBJ1-5, with D possibly matching TRBD1 (5 bases). This CDR3 spans 14 amino acids. The germline V gene has CDR1 SGHNT and CDR2 YYREEE (reference sequence). V was shortened by 0 bases and J by 1 base, with 5 bases between the two germline ends.

The rearrangement links TRBV5-1 to TRBJ2-3; 9 positions agree with TRBD1. The CDR3 extends over 15 amino acids. Germline CDR1 SGHRS, CDR2 YFSETQ. V lost 3 bases and J lost 1; bases outside the gene matches: 3. The CDR3 spells CASSSRTGGTDTQYF. The CDR3 coding sequence is TGCGCCAGCAGCTCCCGGACAGGGGGCACAGATACGCAGTATTTT. Looking up the rest from reference TRBV5-1 and TRBJ2-3 gives the full variable domain: KAGVTQTPRYLIKTRGQQVTLSCSPISGHRSVSWYQQTPGQGLQFLFEYFSETQRNKGNFPGRFSGRQFSNSRSEMNVSTLELGDSALYLCASSSRTGGTDTQYFGPGTRLTVL.

V usage is TRBV7-9 and J usage is TRBJ1-1; 9 bases map to TRBD1. V gave up 5 bases and J gave up 5 bases; unmatched junction bases: 12. This CDR3 is 16 amino acids long. Germline V gene data show CDR1 as SEHNR and CDR2 as FQNEAQ (reference sequence). The CDR3 nucleotides read TGTGCCAGCAGCCCCCGGACAGGGGACGGGATGACTGAAGCTTTCTTT. This encodes CASSPRTGDGMTEAFF.

J is TRBJ1-5 and V is TRBV19; D gene unclear. Germline loops: CDR1 LNHDA, CDR2 SQIVND (reference sequence). V lost 3 bases to trimming and J lost 7 bases, with 16 bases between them. This CDR3 spans 15 amino acids. CDR3 region: CASSIILWALQPQHF. The DNA for the CDR3 is TGTGCCAGTAGTATTATTCTATGGGCTCTGCAGCCCCAGCATTTT.

The chain joins TRBV5-4 to TRBJ1-4; unclear D gene. This CDR3 has 15 amino acids. Germline CDR1 is SGHNT and CDR2 is YYREEE (reference sequence). Trimming stripped 4 bases from V and 2 bases from J, with 12 bases between. The CDR3 DNA reads TGTGCCAGCAGCGACCAGTCCAGGACTAATGAAAAACTGTTTTTT. This sequence encodes CASSDQSRTNEKLFF.

The rearrangement joins TRBV5-1 to TRBJ1-6, with 9 bases matching TRBD1. Trimming removed 4 bases from V and 3 bases from J; junction bases left unmatched: 2. Germline loops: CDR1 SGHRS, CDR2 YFSETQ. This CDR3 contains 15 residues. The CDR3 is CASSKGQGYNSPLHF. In nucleotides, the CDR3 is TGCGCCAGCAGCAAGGGACAGGGCTATAATTCACCCCTCCACTTT.

The CDR3 region has the DNA TGTGCCAGCAGTTTAAGGGGCGGTGTACTCAATGAGCAGTTCTTC. Its protein is CASSLRGGVLNEQFF. The rearrangement uses TRBV27 and TRBJ2-1; tentatively, D is TRBD1 (5 bases). The germline V and J ends were trimmed by 2 bases and 6 bases, with 14 bases remaining between them. Germline V gene sequence: CDR1 MNHEY, CDR2 SMNVEV (reference sequence). The CDR3 runs to 15 residues.

V usage is TRBV7-9 and J usage is TRBJ1-2; 9 positions agree with TRBD1. The CDR3 totals 16 residues. The germline V gene has CDR1 SEHNR and CDR2 FQNEAQ (reference sequence). J gave up 1 base and V 5 bases, and 8 bases lay outside the gene matches. CDR3 protein: CASSGLRDRVNYGYTF. DNA for the CDR3: TGTGCCAGCAGCGGCCTCCGGGACAGGGTTAACTATGGCTACACCTTC.

The chain carries TRBV6-5 and TRBJ2-4; D possibly corresponds to TRBD2 (6 bases). Trimming took off 5 bases at V and 8 bases at J, with 13 bases between the two ends. Germline CDR1 is MNHEY and CDR2 is SVGAGI. The CDR3 consists of 13 residues. The CDR3 sequence: CASSLATRDIQYF. The CDR3, as DNA: TGTGCCAGCAGTCTAGCGACCCGAGACATTCAGTACTTC.

The genes are TRBV7-2 and TRBJ1-1, with a possible D match to TRBD1 (6 bases). The CDR3 extends over 14 amino acids. The V and J ends lost 2 bases and 0 bases respectively, with 7 bases between them. The germline V gene has CDR1 SGHTA and CDR2 FQGNSA. The CDR3 DNA reads as TGTGCCAGCAGCTTACAGGGGTTGAACACTGAAGCTTTCTTT. Protein sequence: CASSLQGLNTEAFF.

The chain is built from TRBV7-2 and TRBJ2-7, with D unresolved. Germline V gene sequence: CDR1 SGHTA, CDR2 FQGNSA. Trimming left V 1 base short and J 5 bases short, with 9 bases between. The CDR3 spans 13 residues. The CDR3 protein is CASSLVVAHEQYF. In DNA form, the CDR3 reads TGTGCCAGCAGCTTAGTGGTAGCCCACGAGCAGTACTTC.

This chain joins TRBV14 and TRBJ2-3, with D possibly being TRBD2 (6 bases). V was shortened by 4 bases and J by 0 bases, with 11 bases between the two germline ends. There are 15 residues in the CDR3. Germline-derived CDR1 and CDR2 are SGHDN and FVKESK. CDR3 sequence reads: CASSPAGKSTDTQYF. The CDR3 region has the DNA TGTGCCAGCAGCCCGGCGGGGAAGAGCACAGATACGCAGTATTTT.

On this clone itself: Other nucleotide sequences in the sample specify the same CDR3. This chain links TRBV4-3 with TRBJ2-5, with D perhaps TRBD2 (5 bases). The CDR3 is 14 residues long. CDR1 and CDR2 from the germline V gene are LGHNA and YSLEER. Trimming pared 4 bases from V and 4 bases from J, leaving 13 bases between. CDR3 sequence reads: CASSLSSGGETQYF. Written as DNA, the CDR3 is TGCGCCAGCAGCCTCAGTTCAGGAGGAGAGACCCAGTACTTC.

The V call is TRBV6-2 or TRBV6-3, the J call TRBJ2-7; D is unclear. CDR3 size: 15 residues. Between the trimmed V and J ends, which lost 4 bases and 4 bases, there was a span of 17 bases. CDR1 and CDR2 from the germline V gene are MNHEY and SVGEGT. In nucleotides, the CDR3 is TGTGCCAGCAGTTCCGGCACAGTGATGAGTTACGAGCAGTACTTC. It is translated as CASSSGTVMSYEQYF.

J is TRBJ2-1 and V is TRBV2, with TRBD2 matching over 9 bases. After removal of 6 bases from V and 7 bases from J, the junction contained 16 bases not matched to a gene. The CDR3 consists of 17 residues. The germline CDR1 and CDR2 sequences are SNHLY and FYNNEI. The CDR3 coding sequence is TGTGCCAGCAGCCCCCACGGATCGCTAGCGGGGAATAATGAGCAGTTCTTC. This codes for CASSPHGSLAGNNEQFF.

V and J are TRBV15 and TRBJ2-3; 9 positions agree with TRBD2. This CDR3 has 16 residues. CDR1 and CDR2 from the germline V gene are LNHNV and YYDKDF (reference sequence). Trimming cost V 5 bases and J 0 bases; bases outside gene matches: 6. CDR3 protein: CATSPGTSRSTDTQYF. The CDR3 DNA is TGTGCCACCAGCCCGGGGACTAGCAGGAGCACAGATACGCAGTATTTT.

This clone came up once. The CDR3 spells CASSLYDGRGQETQYF. The CDR3 region has the DNA TGTGCCAGCAGCTTGTATGACGGCAGGGGCCAAGAGACCCAGTACTTC. The rearrangement links TRBV5-8 to TRBJ2-5; tentatively, D is TRBD1 (6 bases). Germline V lookup: CDR1 SGHTS, CDR2 YDEGEE. There are 16 residues in the CDR3. V lost 1 base to trimming and J lost 1 base, with 14 bases between them.